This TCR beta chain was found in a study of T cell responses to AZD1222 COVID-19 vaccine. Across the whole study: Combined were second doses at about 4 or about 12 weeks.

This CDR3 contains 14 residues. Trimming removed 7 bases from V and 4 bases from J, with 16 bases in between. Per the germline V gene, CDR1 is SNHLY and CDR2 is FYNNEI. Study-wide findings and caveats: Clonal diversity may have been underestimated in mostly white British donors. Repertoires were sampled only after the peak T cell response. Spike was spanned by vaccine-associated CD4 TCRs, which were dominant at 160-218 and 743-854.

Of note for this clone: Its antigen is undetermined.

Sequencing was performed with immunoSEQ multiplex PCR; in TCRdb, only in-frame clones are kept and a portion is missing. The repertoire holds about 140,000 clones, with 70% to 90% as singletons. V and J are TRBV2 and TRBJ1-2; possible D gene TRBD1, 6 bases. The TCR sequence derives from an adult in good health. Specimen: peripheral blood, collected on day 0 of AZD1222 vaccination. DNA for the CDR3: TGTGCCAGCACCATTGCCAGGGGATTCTATGGCTACACCTTC. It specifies CASTIARGFYGYTF.